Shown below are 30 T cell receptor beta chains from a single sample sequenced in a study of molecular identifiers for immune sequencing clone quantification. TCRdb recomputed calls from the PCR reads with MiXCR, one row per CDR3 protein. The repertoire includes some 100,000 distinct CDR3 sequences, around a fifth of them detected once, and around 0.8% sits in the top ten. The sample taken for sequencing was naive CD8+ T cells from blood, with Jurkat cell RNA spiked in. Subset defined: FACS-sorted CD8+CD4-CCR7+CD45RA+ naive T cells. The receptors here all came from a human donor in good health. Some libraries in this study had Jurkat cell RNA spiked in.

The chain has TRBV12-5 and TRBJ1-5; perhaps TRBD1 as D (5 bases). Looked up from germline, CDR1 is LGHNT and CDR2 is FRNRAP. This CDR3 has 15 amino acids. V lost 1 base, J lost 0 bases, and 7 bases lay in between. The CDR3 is CASGLAQDSNQPQHF. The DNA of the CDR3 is TGTGCTAGTGGTTTGGCACAGGATAGCAATCAGCCCCAGCATTTT.

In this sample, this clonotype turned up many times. The CDR3 spells CASTRGTGVWMNTEAFF. Written as DNA, the CDR3 is TGTGCCAGCACCCGAGGGACAGGGGTTTGGATGAACACTGAAGCTTTCTTT. The chain combines TRBV6-2 or TRBV6-3 with TRBJ1-1; the match to TRBD1 covers 10 bases. V shed 7 bases, J shed 0 bases, and the junction held 11 bases outside the gene matches. The CDR3 extends over 17 amino acids. CDR1 MNHEY and CDR2 SVGEGT come from the germline V gene.

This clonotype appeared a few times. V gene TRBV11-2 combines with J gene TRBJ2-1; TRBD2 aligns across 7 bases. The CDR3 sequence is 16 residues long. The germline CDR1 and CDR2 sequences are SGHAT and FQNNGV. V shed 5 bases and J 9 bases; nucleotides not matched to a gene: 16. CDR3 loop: CASSKLGGLVGSEQFF. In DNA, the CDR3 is TGTGCCAGCAGCAAACTTGGCGGACTAGTCGGGTCTGAGCAGTTCTTC.

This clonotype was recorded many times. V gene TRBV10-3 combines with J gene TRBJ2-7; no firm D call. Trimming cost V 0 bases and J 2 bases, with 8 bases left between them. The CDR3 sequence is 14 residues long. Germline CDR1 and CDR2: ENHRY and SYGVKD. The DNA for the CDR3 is TGTGCCATCAGTGAGTCTCTGGCGACCTACGAGCAGTACTTC. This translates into CAISESLATYEQYF.

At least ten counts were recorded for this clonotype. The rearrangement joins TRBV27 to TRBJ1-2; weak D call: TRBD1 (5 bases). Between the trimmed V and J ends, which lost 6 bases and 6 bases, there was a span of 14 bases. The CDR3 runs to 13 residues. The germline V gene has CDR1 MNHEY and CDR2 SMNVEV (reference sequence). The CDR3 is CASRSLGADGYTF. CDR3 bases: TGTGCCAGCAGGTCTCTAGGGGCCGATGGCTACACCTTC.

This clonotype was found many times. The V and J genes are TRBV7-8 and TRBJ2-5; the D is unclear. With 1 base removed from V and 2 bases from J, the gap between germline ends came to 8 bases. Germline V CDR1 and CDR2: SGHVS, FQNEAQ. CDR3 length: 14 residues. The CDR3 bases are TGTGCCAGCAGCTTAGTCTCGCAGCAAGAGACCCAGTACTTC. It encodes CASSLVSQQETQYF.

The CDR3 region has the DNA TGCGCCAGCAGCCAAGGCGCCCGAGGGCCCTTCAATGAGCAGTTCTTC. Encoded protein: CASSQGARGPFNEQFF. The J gene is TRBJ2-1, the V gene TRBV4-3; perhaps TRBD2 as D (5 bases). The CDR3 has 16 amino acids. V was clipped by 1 base and J by 6 bases, with 16 bases between them. The germline gives CDR1 LGHNA, CDR2 YSLEER.

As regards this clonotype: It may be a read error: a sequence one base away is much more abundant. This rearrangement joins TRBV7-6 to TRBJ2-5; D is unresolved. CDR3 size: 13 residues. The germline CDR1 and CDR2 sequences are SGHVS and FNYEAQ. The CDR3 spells CAISLLESETQYF. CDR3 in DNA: TGTGCCATCAGCTTACTGGAGTCGGAGACCCAGTACTTC.

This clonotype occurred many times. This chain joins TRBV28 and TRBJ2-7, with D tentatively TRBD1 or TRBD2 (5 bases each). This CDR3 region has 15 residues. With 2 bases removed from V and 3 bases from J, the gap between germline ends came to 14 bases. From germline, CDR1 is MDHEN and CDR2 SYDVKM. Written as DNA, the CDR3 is TGTGCCAGCAGTTTAAGGGGACGACTCAGCTACGAGCAGTACTTC. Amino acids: CASSLRGRLSYEQYF.

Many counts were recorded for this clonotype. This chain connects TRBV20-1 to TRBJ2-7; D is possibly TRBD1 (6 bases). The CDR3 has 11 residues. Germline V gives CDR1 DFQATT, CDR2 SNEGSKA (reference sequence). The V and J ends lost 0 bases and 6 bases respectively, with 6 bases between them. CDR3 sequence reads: CSARETGEQYF. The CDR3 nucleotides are TGCAGTGCTAGAGAGACAGGCGAGCAGTACTTC.

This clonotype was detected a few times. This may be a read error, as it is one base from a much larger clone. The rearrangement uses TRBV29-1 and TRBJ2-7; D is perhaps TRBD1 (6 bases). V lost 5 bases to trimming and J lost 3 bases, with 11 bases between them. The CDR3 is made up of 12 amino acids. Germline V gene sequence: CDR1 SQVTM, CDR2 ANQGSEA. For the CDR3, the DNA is TGCAGCGTTCGGGCAGGGGTCTACGAGCAGTACTTC. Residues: CSVRAGVYEQYF.

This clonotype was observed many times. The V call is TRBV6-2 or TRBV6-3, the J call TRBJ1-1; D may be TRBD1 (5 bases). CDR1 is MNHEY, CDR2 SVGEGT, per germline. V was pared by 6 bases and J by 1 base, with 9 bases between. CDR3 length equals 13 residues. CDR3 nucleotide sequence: TGTGCCAGCAGCTTTACAGGGAACACTGAAGCTTTCTTT. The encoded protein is CASSFTGNTEAFF.

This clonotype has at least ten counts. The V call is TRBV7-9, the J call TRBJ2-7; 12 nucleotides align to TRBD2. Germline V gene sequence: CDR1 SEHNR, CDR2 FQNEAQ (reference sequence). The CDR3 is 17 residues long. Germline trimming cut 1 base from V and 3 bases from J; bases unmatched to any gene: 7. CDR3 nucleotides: TGTGCCAGCAGCTTAGGGACTAGCGGGATAATGATCTACGAGCAGTACTTC. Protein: CASSLGTSGIMIYEQYF.

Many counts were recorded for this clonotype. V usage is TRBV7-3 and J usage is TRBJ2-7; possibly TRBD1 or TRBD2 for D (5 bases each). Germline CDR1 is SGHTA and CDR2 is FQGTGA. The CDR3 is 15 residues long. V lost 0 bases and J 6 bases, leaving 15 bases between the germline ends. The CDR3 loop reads CASSLTDSGLSEQYF. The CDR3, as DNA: TGTGCCAGCAGCTTAACGGACTCAGGGTTGAGCGAGCAGTACTTC.

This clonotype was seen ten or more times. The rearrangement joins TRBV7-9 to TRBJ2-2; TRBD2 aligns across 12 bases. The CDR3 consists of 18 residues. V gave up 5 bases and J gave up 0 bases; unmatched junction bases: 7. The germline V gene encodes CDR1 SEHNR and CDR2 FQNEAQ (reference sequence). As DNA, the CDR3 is TGTGCCAGCAGCCTCCGACTAGCGGGAGCCGCGAACACCGGGGAGCTGTTTTTT. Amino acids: CASSLRLAGAANTGELFF.

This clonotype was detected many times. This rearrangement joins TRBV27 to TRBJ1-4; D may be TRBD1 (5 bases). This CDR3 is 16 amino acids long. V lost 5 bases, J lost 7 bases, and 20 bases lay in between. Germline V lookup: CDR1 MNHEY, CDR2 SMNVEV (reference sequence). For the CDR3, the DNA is TGTGCCAGCAGTGCACGCCTGGGACGGCTTTCTGAAAAACTGTTTTTT. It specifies CASSARLGRLSEKLFF.

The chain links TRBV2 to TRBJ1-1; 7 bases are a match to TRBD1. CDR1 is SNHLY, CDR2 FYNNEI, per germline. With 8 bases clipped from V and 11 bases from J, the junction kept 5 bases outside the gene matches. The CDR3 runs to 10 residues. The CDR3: CASRRGGAFF. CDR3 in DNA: TGTGCCAGCCGCAGGGGGGGGGCTTTCTTT.

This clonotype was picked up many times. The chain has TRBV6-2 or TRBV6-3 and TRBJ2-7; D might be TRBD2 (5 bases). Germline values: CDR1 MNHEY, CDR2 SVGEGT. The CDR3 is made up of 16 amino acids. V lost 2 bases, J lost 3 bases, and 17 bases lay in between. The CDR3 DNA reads TGTGCCAGCAGTTACGACGGGAACCAAGCCGACTACGAGCAGTACTTC. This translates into CASSYDGNQADYEQYF.

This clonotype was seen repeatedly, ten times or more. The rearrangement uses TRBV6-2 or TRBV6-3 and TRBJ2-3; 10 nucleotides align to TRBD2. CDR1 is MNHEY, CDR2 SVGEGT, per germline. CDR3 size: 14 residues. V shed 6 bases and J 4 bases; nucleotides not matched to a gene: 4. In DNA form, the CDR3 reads TGTGCCAGCAGAATAGCGGGAGGTGCAGATACGCAGTATTTT. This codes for CASRIAGGADTQYF.

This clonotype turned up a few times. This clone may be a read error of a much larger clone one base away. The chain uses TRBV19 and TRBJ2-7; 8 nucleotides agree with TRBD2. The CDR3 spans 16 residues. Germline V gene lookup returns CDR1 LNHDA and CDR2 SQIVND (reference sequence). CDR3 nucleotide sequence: TGTGCCAGTACCATGGGCCCGGGGGGGGGCTCCTACGAGCAGTGCTTC. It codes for CASTMGPGGGSYEQCF.

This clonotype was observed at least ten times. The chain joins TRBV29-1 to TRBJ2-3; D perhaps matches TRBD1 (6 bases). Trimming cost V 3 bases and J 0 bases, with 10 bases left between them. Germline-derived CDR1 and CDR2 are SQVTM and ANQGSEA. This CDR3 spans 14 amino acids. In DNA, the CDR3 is TGCAGCGTTGATGGGGGCGGTAGCACAGATACGCAGTATTTT. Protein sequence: CSVDGGGSTDTQYF.

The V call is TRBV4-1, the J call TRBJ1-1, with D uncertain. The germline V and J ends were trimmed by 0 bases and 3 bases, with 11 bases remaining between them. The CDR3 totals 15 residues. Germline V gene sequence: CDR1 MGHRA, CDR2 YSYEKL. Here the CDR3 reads CASSQEWPRDTEAFF. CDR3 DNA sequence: TGCGCCAGCAGCCAAGAATGGCCGAGGGACACTGAAGCTTTCTTT.

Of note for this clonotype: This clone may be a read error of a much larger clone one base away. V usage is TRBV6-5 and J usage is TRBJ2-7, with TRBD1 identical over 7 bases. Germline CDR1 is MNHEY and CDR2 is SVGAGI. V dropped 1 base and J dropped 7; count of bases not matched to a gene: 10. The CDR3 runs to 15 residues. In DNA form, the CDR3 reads TGTGCCAGCAGTTACTTTCAAGGGGGCTACAATGAGCAGTACTTC. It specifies CASSYFQGGYNEQYF.

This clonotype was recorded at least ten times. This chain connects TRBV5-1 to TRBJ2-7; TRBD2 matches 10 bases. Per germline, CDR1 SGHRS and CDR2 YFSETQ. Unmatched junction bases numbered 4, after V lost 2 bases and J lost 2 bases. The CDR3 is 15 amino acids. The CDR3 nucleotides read TGCGCCAGCAGCTTCGATACTAGCGGGACCTACGAGCAGTACTTC. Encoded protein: CASSFDTSGTYEQYF.

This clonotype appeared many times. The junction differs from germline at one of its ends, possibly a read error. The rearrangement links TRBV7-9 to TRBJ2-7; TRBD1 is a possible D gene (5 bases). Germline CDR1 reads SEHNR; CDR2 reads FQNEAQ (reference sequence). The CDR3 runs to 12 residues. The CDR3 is CASSLEGQLVNF. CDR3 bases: TGTGCCAGCAGCTTAGAGGGGCAGTTGGTGAACTTC.

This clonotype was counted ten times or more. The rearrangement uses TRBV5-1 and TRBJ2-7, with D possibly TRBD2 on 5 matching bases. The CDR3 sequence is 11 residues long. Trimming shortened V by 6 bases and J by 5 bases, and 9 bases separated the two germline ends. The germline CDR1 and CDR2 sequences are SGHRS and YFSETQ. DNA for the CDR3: TGCGCCAGCAAACACGGGGACGAGCAGTACTTC. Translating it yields CASKHGDEQYF.

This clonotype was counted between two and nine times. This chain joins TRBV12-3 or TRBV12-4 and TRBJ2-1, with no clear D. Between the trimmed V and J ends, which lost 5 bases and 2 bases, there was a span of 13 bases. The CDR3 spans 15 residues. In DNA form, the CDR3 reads TGTGCCAGCAGTACCCCGAGAACAGCCTACAATGAGCAGTTCTTC. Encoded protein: CASSTPRTAYNEQFF.

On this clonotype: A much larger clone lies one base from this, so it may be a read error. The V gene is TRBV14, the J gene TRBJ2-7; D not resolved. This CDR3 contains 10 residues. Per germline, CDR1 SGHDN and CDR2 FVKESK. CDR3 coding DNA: TGTGCCAGCAGCCCCTACGAGCTGTACTTC. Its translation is CASSPYELYF.

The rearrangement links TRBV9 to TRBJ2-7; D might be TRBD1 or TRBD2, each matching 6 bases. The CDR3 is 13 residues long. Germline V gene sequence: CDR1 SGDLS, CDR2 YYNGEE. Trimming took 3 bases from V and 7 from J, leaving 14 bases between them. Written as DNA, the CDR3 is TGTGCCAGCAGCGCGGGAACAGGGACTGAGCAGTACTTC. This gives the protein CASSAGTGTEQYF.

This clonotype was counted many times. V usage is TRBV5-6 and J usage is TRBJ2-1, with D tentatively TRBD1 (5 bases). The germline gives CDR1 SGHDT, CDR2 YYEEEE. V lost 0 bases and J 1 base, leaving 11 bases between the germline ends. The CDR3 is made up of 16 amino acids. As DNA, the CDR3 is TGTGCCAGCAGCTTGGCCCTCAGGGTATCCTACAATGAGCAGTTCTTC. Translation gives CASSLALRVSYNEQFF.